This T cell receptor (beta chain) was sequenced during a study of T cells in tuberculosis. The data were produced by immunoSEQ multiplex PCR, yet TCRdb's version contains in-frame clones alone and is incomplete. The sample lists some 90,000 clones; approximately 91% were seen once. This CDR3 comprises 14 residues. The ends lost 6 bases at V and 9 bases at J; junction bases unmatched: 11. Germline V gene data show CDR1 as LNHDA and CDR2 as SQIVND (reference sequence). Sorting used thawed, overnight-rested PBMC stained with anti-CD3, a viability dye and GMM-loaded CD1B tetramer. CD1B tetramers were loaded with Rhodococcus equi-derived C32 glucose monomycolate.

The sample comprised CD1b-GMM tetramer-negative cells sorted from PBMCs. The sequence was collected from an adult woman with latent tuberculosis. The rearrangement links TRBV19 to TRBJ1-2; 9 nucleotides match TRBD1. The CDR3 loop is CASRQGQGPSSYTF. Here the CDR3 DNA reads TGTGCCAGTAGACAGGGACAGGGTCCTTCTAGCTACACCTTC.